This passage covers 12 T cell receptor beta chains from one sample sequenced in a study of response to subunit inactivated influenza vaccine. MiXCR, applied by TCRdb to the RT-PCR reads, yields one record per CDR3 protein. The sample includes roughly 180,000 distinct CDR3 sequences, about 10% seen only once; the top ten take 11%. This specimen was non-naive T cells sorted from PBMCs, taken on the day of vaccination. These receptors were collected from a man in his fifties or sixties who received an inactivated influenza vaccine.

This clonotype was detected a few times. The genes are TRBV20-1 and TRBJ2-1; 13 nucleotides match TRBD2. V trimming: 4 bases; J trimming: 3 bases; junction bases outside the gene matches: 12. The CDR3 is made up of 18 amino acids. The germline V gene has CDR1 DFQATT and CDR2 SNEGSKA (reference sequence). DNA for the CDR3: TGCAGTGCTAAAGACTTGACTAGCGGGGGGCCCAGCTACAATGAGCAGTTCTTC. Amino acid sequence: CSAKDLTSGGPSYNEQFF.

The V and J genes are TRBV20-1 and TRBJ2-3; 12 positions match TRBD2. The CDR3 contains 14 residues. V lost 7 bases to trimming and J lost 8 bases; unmatched junction nucleotides: 10. Per germline, CDR1 DFQATT and CDR2 SNEGSKA (reference sequence). CDR3 nucleotide sequence: TGCAGTGTAACTAGCGGGAGGCACCGAGGTACGCAGTATTTT. As protein: CSVTSGRHRGTQYF.

The J gene is TRBJ2-7, the V gene TRBV12-3 or TRBV12-4, with D perhaps assigned TRBD1 or TRBD2 (5 bases each). Deletions cut 0 bases from V and 6 bases from J, with 18 bases between. The CDR3 runs 16 residues. The CDR3 region has the DNA TGTGCCAGCAGTTTAGCCTCGGGCCTGGGGGTAGTCGAGCAGTACTTC. It translates to CASSLASGLGVVEQYF.

Turning to this clonotype: The junction and the germline gene differ at one end; a read error may be behind it. The V gene is TRBV5-5, the J gene TRBJ2-3; D might be TRBD1 or TRBD2, each matching 5 bases. The length of the CDR3 is 15 residues. Germline CDR1 and CDR2: SGHKS and YYEKEE (reference sequence). The DNA for the CDR3 is TGTACCAGCAGCTTTTCCGGGGCGAAGGGAGATACGCAGTATTTT. Translating gives CTSSFSGAKGDTQYF.

This clonotype was counted only a few times. The chain recombines TRBV12-3 or TRBV12-4 with TRBJ1-2, with a weak D call TRBD1 (6 bases). This CDR3 is 14 amino acids long. V lost 0 bases and J lost 13, with 18 bases in between. CDR3 bases: TGTGCCAGCAGTTTAGCCGCCGGACAGCGCTGGCTCACCTTC. It is translated as CASSLAAGQRWLTF.

The chain carries TRBV12-3 or TRBV12-4 and TRBJ1-1; unclear D gene. The V end was cut by 2 bases, the J end by 1 base, with 8 bases between. The CDR3 extends over 14 amino acids. The CDR3 loop reads CASSLYRANTEAFF. CDR3 DNA: TGTGCCAGCAGTTTATATCGAGCGAACACTGAAGCTTTCTTT.

This clonotype was detected a few times. The chain employs TRBV20-1 and TRBJ1-6; 9 bases map to TRBD1. Germline CDR1 reads DFQATT; CDR2 reads SNEGSKA (reference sequence). The V gene end was trimmed by 2 bases and the J gene end by 9 bases; junction bases not matched to a gene: 5. The CDR3 has 14 amino acids. CDR3 DNA: TGCAGTGCTAGATCCGGACAGGGGAGTTCACCCCTCCACTTT. Amino acid sequence: CSARSGQGSSPLHF.

As concerns this clonotype: The junction does not match germline at one end; this may be a read error. V gene TRBV20-1 combines with J gene TRBJ2-3; 9 nucleotides align to TRBD1. The CDR3 has 15 residues. Germline CDR1 and CDR2: DFQATT and SNEGSKA (reference sequence). The CDR3 here is CCARAGTGIMDTQYF. As DNA, the CDR3 is TGCTGTGCTAGAGCCGGGACAGGGATAATGGATACGCAGTATTTT.

This clonotype was picked up a small number of times. This sequence joins TRBV20-1 and TRBJ2-3, with D unclear. V was pared by 3 bases and J by 6 bases, with 19 bases between. Germline loops: CDR1 DFQATT, CDR2 SNEGSKA (reference sequence). CDR3 size: 15 residues. CDR3 DNA: TGCAGTGCTAGCTACAATACCATGCGACTGGATACGCAGTATTTT. Translation gives CSASYNTMRLDTQYF.

V and J are TRBV12-3 or TRBV12-4 and TRBJ2-7, with 9 bases lining up with TRBD1. Unmatched junction bases numbered 13, after V lost 5 bases and J lost 8 bases. CDR3 length: 15 amino acids. In nucleotides, the CDR3 is TGTGCCAGCAGTCCACAGGGGGCCCTCCGCTCCCAGCAGTACTTC. It encodes CASSPQGALRSQQYF.

This clonotype has just a few counts. The chain recombines TRBV2 with TRBJ2-7; 11 positions match TRBD2. The CDR3 length is 15 residues. J lost 2 bases, V lost 6 bases, and 6 bases had no gene match. Germline V gene data show CDR1 as SNHLY and CDR2 as FYNNEI. Here the CDR3 reads CASSTTSGVTYEQYF. The CDR3 nucleotides read TGTGCCAGCAGCACGACTAGCGGGGTAACCTACGAGCAGTACTTC.

The table lists this clonotype with a few counts. The J gene is TRBJ2-1, the V gene TRBV7-3; 9 bases line up with TRBD2. V dropped 2 bases and J dropped 7; count of bases not matched to a gene: 3. CDR3 length: 14 residues. CDR1 is SGHTA and CDR2 is FQGTGA in the germline V gene. CDR3 sequence: CASSLGLAGNEQFF. CDR3 nucleotide sequence: TGTGCCAGCAGCTTAGGGCTAGCGGGAAATGAGCAGTTCTTC.